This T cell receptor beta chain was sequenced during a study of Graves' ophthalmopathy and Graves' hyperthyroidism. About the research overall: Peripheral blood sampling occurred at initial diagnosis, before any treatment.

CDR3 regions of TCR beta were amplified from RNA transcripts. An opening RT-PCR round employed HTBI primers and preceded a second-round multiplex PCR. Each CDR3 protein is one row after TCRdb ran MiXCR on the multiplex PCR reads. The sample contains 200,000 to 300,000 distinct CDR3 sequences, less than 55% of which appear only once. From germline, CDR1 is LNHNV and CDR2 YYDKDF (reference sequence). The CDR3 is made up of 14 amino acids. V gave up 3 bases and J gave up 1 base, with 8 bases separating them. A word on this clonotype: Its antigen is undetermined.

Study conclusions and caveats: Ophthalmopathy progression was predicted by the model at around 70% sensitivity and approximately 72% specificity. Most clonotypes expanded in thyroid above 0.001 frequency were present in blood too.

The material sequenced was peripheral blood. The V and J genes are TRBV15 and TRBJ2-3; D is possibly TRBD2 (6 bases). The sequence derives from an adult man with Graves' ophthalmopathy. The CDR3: CATSSPGGTDTQYF. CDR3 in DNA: TGTGCCACCAGCAGTCCGGGGGGCACAGATACGCAGTATTTT.